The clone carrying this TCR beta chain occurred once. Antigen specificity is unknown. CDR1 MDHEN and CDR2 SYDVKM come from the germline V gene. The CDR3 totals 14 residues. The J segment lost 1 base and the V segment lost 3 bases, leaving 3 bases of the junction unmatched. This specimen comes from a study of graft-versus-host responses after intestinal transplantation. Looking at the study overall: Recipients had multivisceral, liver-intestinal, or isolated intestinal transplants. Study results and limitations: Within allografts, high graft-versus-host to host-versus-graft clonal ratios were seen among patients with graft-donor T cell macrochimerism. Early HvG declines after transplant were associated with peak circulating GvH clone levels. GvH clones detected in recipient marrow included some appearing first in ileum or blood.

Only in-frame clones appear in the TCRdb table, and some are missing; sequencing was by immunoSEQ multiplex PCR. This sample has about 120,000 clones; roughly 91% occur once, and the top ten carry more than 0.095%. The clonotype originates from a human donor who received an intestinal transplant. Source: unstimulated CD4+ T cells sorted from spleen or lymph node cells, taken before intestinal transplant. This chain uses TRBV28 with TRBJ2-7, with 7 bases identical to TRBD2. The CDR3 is CASSFSAGSYEQYF. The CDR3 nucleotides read TGTGCCAGCAGTTTCTCAGCGGGGTCCTACGAGCAGTACTTC.